The rows below give T cell receptor beta chains drawn from one sample of a study of T cell repertoires in aging, cancer and after chemotherapy. TCRdb re-derived calls from the multiplex PCR reads in MiXCR, one entry per CDR3 protein. The sample has about 2,200 distinct CDR3 sequences, roughly 40% seen once. The specimen sequenced was blood. These TCRs come from a human donor with a solid tumor. CDR3s include the opening cysteine and the closing phenylalanine or tryptophan. D genes are given only for firm matches. Where a row states a size, it is once, few, many or the class of an expanded clone; other rows omit it.

size	V	D	J	DNA	CDR3
large	TRBV29-1	-	TRBJ2-3	TGCAGCGCTCTCGGACAATTTAAGGACCTCACAGATACGCAGTATTTT	CSALGQFKDLTDTQYF
-	TRBV15	-	TRBJ1-1	TGTGCCACCTCAGTGGGTATTATGAACACTGAAGCTTTCTTT	CATSVGIMNTEAFF
few	TRBV6-1	TRBD2	TRBJ2-1	TGTGCCAGCAGGCTAGCGGGAGCCCTCAATGAGCAGTTCTTC	CASRLAGALNEQFF
-	TRBV12-3/TRBV12-4	TRBD1	TRBJ1-6	TGTGCCAGCAGTAAACAGGGGGCGGTTAATTCACCCCTCCACTTT	CASSKQGAVNSPLHF
-	TRBV19	TRBD2	TRBJ2-5	TGTGCCAGTAGCGCCTTGGCGGGAGGGCAAGAGACCCAGTACTTC	CASSALAGGQETQYF
few	TRBV5-6	-	TRBJ2-7	TGTGCCAGCAGCTTCCGGCAGGGAAGAACCGGACCCTACGAGCAGTACTTC	CASSFRQGRTGPYEQYF
few	TRBV12-3/TRBV12-4	TRBD1	TRBJ2-5	TGTGCCAGCACGGGACAGGCGGGAGAGACCCAGTACTTC	CASTGQAGETQYF
large	TRBV30	-	TRBJ1-4	TGTGCCTGGAGTATTCGGGAAAAACTGTTTTTT	CAWSIREKLFF
few	TRBV5-4	TRBD1	TRBJ1-2	TGTGCCAGCAGCTTGGACAGGGGAGCCTATGGCTACACCTTC	CASSLDRGAYGYTF
-	TRBV6-4	TRBD2	TRBJ2-1	TGTGCCAGCAGTGACGGGGGGGCCTACAATGAGCAGTTCTTC	CASSDGGAYNEQFF
-	TRBV5-4	TRBD1	TRBJ1-2	TGTGCCAGCAGCGCCGGGACAGGGGCTAACTATGGCTACACCTTC	CASSAGTGANYGYTF
-	TRBV18	-	TRBJ2-5	TGTGCCAGCCGACAGACTCAAGAGACCCAGTACTTC	CASRQTQETQYF
few	TRBV27	-	TRBJ2-3	TGTGCCAGCAGGGTGAGAACCTTGGCAGATACGCAGTATTTT	CASRVRTLADTQYF
few	TRBV5-6	TRBD1	TRBJ1-1	TGTGCCAGCAGCCTGTCCGACAGGGGATCTGAAGCTTTCTTT	CASSLSDRGSEAFF
-	TRBV24-1	-	TRBJ2-1	TGTGCCACCAGTGAGGACAGCTACAATGAGCAGTTCTTC	CATSEDSYNEQFF
-	TRBV7-9	-	TRBJ2-7	TGTGCCAGCAAGGGGGACTCCTACGAGCAGTACTTC	CASKGDSYEQYF
few	TRBV20-1	TRBD2	TRBJ2-7	TGCAGTGCTGGGGAGGGGCGGGGGACCTACGAGCAGTACTTC	CSAGEGRGTYEQYF
few	TRBV6-2/TRBV6-3	-	TRBJ2-5	TGTGCCAGCAGTTTCCGGGATGTAGAGACCCAGTACTTC	CASSFRDVETQYF
-	TRBV12-3/TRBV12-4	-	TRBJ1-6	TGTGCCAGCAGCCCCCAGGGACGTAATTCACCCCTCCACTTT	CASSPQGRNSPLHF
-	TRBV20-1	-	TRBJ2-1	TGCAGTGCTAATCATCCTTCTGGCAATGAGCAGTTCTTC	CSANHPSGNEQFF
-	TRBV12-3/TRBV12-4	-	TRBJ1-1	TGTGCCAGCAGTCCACAGGTCGACACTGAAGCTTTCTTT	CASSPQVDTEAFF
-	TRBV11-1	-	TRBJ1-1	TGTGCCAGCAGCCCCTTTACCTTGGGCACTGAAGCTTTCTTT	CASSPFTLGTEAFF
-	TRBV6-5	-	TRBJ2-2	TGTGCCAGCAGTTTCCCCTCGCGCGCCGTAATAGAACAAACCGGGGAGCTGTTTTTT	CASSFPSRAVIEQTGELFF
medium-sized	TRBV29-1	-	TRBJ2-2	TGCAGCGTGATGACGGAAAACACCGGGGAGCTGTTTTTT	CSVMTENTGELFF
-	TRBV10-1	-	TRBJ2-7	TGCGCCAGCAGTGCCCGACTAGCCTACGAGCAGTACTTC	CASSARLAYEQYF
large	TRBV6-2/TRBV6-3	-	TRBJ2-1	TGTGCCAGCAGTTACTCGGACTGGTATGAGCAGTTCTTC	CASSYSDWYEQFF
-	TRBV20-1	TRBD1	TRBJ2-4	TGCAGTGCTACAGGACAGGGGGCGCATCGGGTCATTCAGTACTTC	CSATGQGAHRVIQYF
-	TRBV10-1	-	TRBJ1-5	TGCGCCAGCAGTGAGGGGGGGTCCAGTCAGCCCCAGCATTTT	CASSEGGSSQPQHF
-	TRBV5-6	-	TRBJ1-1	TGTGCCAGCAGCTTGTGGGGGTCTCAGAACACTGAAGCTTTCTTT	CASSLWGSQNTEAFF
-	TRBV5-4	TRBD2	TRBJ2-2	TGTGCCAGCAGCCCGACTAGCGGCAATCCGAACACCGGGGAGCTGTTTTTT	CASSPTSGNPNTGELFF
few	TRBV15	-	TRBJ1-1	TGTGCCACCAGCAGAGATCGACGGGCCGCCACTGAAGCTTTCTTT	CATSRDRRAATEAFF
-	TRBV5-1	-	TRBJ2-1	TGCGCCAGCAGCGTTAAGCTCGGGAACAATGAGCAGTTCTTC	CASSVKLGNNEQFF
medium-sized	TRBV11-1	TRBD1	TRBJ2-2	TGTGCCAGCAGCTTACCGAGGGGGCGGAGCGGGGAGCTGTTTTTT	CASSLPRGRSGELFF
medium-sized	TRBV6-1	TRBD2	TRBJ2-7	TGTGCCAGCAGTGAAGCTAGCGGGGGCTCCTACGAGCAGTACTTC	CASSEASGGSYEQYF
-	TRBV19	-	TRBJ2-5	TGTGCCAGTAGTCCCCAAAAAACTAGCTTGGGGACCCAAGAGACCCAGTACTTC	CASSPQKTSLGTQETQYF
-	TRBV7-2	TRBD1	TRBJ2-7	TGTGCCAGCAGCTTTCCGGGACAGGGGTTGACCTACGAGCAGTACTTC	CASSFPGQGLTYEQYF
-	TRBV7-9	-	TRBJ2-3	TGTGCCAGCAGCTCTTACCATGGCACAGATACGCAGTATTTT	CASSSYHGTDTQYF
-	TRBV7-2	TRBD1	TRBJ1-2	TGTGCCAGCAGCTTGGACAGGGGGGACAATGGCTACACCTTC	CASSLDRGDNGYTF
medium-sized	TRBV6-5	TRBD1	TRBJ1-2	TGTGCCAGCAGTTCCGGGACAGGGGACTATGGCTACACCTTC	CASSSGTGDYGYTF
-	TRBV20-1	TRBD1	TRBJ2-7	TGCAGTGCTAGGCAAGGGGGCGAAAGTAAGCAGTACTTC	CSARQGGESKQYF
few	TRBV30	-	TRBJ2-7	TGTGCCTGGGGGGCCTACGAGCAGTACTTC	CAWGAYEQYF
-	TRBV20-1	TRBD2	TRBJ2-3	TGCAGTGCTAGACCCTGGGAGGGATCTGATACGCAGTATTTT	CSARPWEGSDTQYF
few	TRBV18	TRBD2	TRBJ2-7	TGTGCCAGCTCACCGGGCGCTAGCGGCTACGAGCAGTACTTC	CASSPGASGYEQYF